The present entry profiles one TCR beta chain with its context. The source of the sample is a study of blood T cell repertoires in COVID-19. TCRdb's table, derived via immunoSEQ multiplex PCR, lists solely in-frame clones and lacks some. The profile shows some 150,000 clones, 80% of them singletons. Material: peripheral blood. The TCR originated in a man between 60 and 75 years old with acute or convalescent COVID-19.

This CDR3 reads CASSVALSYGYTF. CDR3 sequence (DNA): TGCGCCAGCAGCGTGGCTCTCTCCTATGGCTACACCTTC. This rearrangement joins TRBV4-1 to TRBJ1-2; D is unresolved. V lost 5 bases and J 4 bases, leaving 11 bases between the germline ends. Germline V gene sequence: CDR1 MGHRA, CDR2 YSYEKL. The CDR3 loop spans 13 amino acids.